This T cell receptor beta chain was retrieved from a study of early T cells in non-severe SARS-CoV-2 infection. This clonotype was counted ten times or more. Separate cDNA molecules each had unique molecular identifiers attached to them. TCRdb recomputed calls from the 5' RACE reads with MiXCR, one row per CDR3 protein. Of about 110,000 distinct CDR3 sequences in the sample, approximately 12% were seen once. Sequenced material: whole blood. The sequence derives from an adult who was a healthcare worker with PCR-confirmed SARS-CoV-2 infection or an uninfected control (not recorded which).

CDR3 DNA sequence: TGTGCCAGCAGGCCTAATGAGCAGTTCTTC. This gives the protein CASRPNEQFF. The V and J genes are TRBV6-1 and TRBJ2-1; D is undetermined. V was trimmed by 6 bases and J by 7 bases, leaving 4 bases between them. From germline, CDR1 is MNHNS and CDR2 SASEGT. The CDR3 covers 10 residues.